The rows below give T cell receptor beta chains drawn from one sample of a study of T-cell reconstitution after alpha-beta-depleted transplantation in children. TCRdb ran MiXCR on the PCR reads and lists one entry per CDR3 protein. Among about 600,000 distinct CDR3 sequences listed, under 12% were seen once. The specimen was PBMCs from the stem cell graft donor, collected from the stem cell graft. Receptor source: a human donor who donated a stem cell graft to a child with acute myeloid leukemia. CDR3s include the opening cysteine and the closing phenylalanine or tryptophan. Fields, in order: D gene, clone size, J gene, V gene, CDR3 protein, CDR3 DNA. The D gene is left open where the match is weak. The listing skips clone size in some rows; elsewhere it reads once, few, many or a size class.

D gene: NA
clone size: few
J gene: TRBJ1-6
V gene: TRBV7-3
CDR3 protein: CASSPGLDSPLHF
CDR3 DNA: TGTGCCAGCAGCCCGGGACTCGATTCACCCCTCCACTTT

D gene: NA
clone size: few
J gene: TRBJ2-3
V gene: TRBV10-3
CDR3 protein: CAISEPGRLDTQYF
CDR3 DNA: TGTGCCATCAGTGAGCCTGGTAGGCTAGATACGCAGTATTTT

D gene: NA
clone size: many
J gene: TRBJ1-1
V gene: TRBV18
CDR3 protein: CASSPGIGAFF
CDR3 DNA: TGTGCCAGCTCACCGGGGATCGGAGCTTTCTTT

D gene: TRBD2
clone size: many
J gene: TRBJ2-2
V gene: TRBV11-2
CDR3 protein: CASSLMVPVRREGWTGELFF
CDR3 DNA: TGTGCCAGCAGCTTAATGGTTCCCGTCAGGCGGGAGGGGTGGACCGGGGAGCTGTTTTTT

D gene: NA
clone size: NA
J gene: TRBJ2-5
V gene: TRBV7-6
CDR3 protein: CASSALGGQETQYF
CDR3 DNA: TGTGCCAGCAGCGCTCTGGGGGGCCAAGAGACCCAGTACTTC

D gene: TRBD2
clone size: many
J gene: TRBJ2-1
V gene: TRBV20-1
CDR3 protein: CSAPSGGTYNEQFF
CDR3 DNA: TGCAGTGCTCCTAGCGGTGGGACCTACAATGAGCAGTTCTTC

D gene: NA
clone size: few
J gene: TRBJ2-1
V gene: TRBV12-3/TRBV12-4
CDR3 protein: CASRPALWPSSNEQFF
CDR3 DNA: TGTGCCAGCAGACCCGCTTTGTGGCCTTCTAGCAATGAGCAGTTCTTC

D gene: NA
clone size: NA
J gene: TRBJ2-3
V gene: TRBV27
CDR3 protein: CASSFPGSDTQYF
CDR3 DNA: TGTGCCAGCAGTTTCCCCGGATCGGATACGCAGTATTTT

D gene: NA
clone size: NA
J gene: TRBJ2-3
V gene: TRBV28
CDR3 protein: CASSAVADTQYF
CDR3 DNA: TGTGCCAGCTCGGCAGTCGCAGATACGCAGTATTTT

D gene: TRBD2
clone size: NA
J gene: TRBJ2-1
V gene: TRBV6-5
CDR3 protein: CASSYSISGSLNNEQFF
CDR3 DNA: TGTGCCAGCAGTTACTCGATTAGCGGGAGCCTCAACAATGAGCAGTTCTTC

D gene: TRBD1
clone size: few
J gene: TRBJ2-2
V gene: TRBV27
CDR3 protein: CASSLRQGANGELFF
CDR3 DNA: TGTGCCAGCAGTTTAAGACAGGGGGCTAACGGGGAGCTGTTTTTT

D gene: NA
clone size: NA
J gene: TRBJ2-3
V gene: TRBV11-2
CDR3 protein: CASSSIPDRTLGPLFTDTQYF
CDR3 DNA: TGTGCCAGCAGCTCCATCCCCGACAGGACCTTAGGACCCCTGTTCACAGATACGCAGTATTTT

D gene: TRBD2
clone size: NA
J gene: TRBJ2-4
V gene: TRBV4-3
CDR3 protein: CASSPGLAEPSWAKNIQYF
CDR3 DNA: TGCGCCAGCAGCCCAGGACTAGCGGAACCCTCCTGGGCCAAAAACATTCAGTACTTC

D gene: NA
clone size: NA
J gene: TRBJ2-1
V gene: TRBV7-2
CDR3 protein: CASSPGRLNEQFF
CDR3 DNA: TGTGCCAGCAGCCCGGGCCGCCTCAATGAGCAGTTCTTC

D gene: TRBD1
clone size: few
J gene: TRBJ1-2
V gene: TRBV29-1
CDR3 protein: CSVGDSTNGYTF
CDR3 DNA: TGCAGCGTAGGGGACAGCACGAATGGCTACACCTTC